A selection of T cell receptor beta chains follows, all from one sample in a study of blood T cell repertoires in COVID-19. Measured with immunoSEQ multiplex PCR; TCRdb has only the in-frame clones, and not every one. Here the sample spans some 190,000 clones, around 80% being singletons. The material sequenced was peripheral blood. The origin of the receptors is a woman aged 45-65 years with acute or convalescent COVID-19. CDR3s include the opening cysteine and the closing phenylalanine or tryptophan. A D gene is named only where the DNA matches it firmly. Clone size appears in some rows only: once, few, many, or a class for an expanded clone.

V	size	J	D	CDR3	DNA
TRBV6-5	-	TRBJ1-2	-	CASNIIQGRYGYTF	TGTGCCAGCAATATTATACAGGGAAGGTATGGCTACACCTTC
TRBV15	-	TRBJ2-3	TRBD1	CATSGRTGPTDTQYF	TGTGCCACCAGCGGAAGGACAGGGCCCACAGATACGCAGTATTTT
TRBV20-1	-	TRBJ2-7	-	CSARARNEQYF	TGCAGTGCGAGGGCCAGGAACGAGCAGTACTTC
TRBV2	-	TRBJ2-7	-	CASSEVRPEQYF	TGTGCCAGCAGTGAAGTGCGGCCCGAGCAGTACTTC
TRBV2	-	TRBJ2-7	-	CASSEAGIAEQYF	TGTGCCAGCAGTGAAGCCGGGATTGCGGAGCAGTACTTC
TRBV5-1	-	TRBJ1-3	-	CASSLTTGNTIYF	TGCGCCAGCAGCTTGACAACCGGAAACACCATATATTTT
TRBV27	-	TRBJ2-7	-	CASSRQTPYEQYF	TGTGCCAGCAGCCGACAGACCCCCTACGAGCAGTACTTC
TRBV5-6	-	TRBJ1-2	-	CASSLTRSGYGYTF	TGTGCCAGCAGCCTAACACGGAGCGGCTATGGCTACACCTTC
TRBV14	-	TRBJ1-1	TRBD1	CASSRQGYQDTEAFF	TGTGCCAGCAGCCGACAGGGATATCAGGACACTGAAGCTTTCTTT
TRBV18	-	TRBJ1-1	TRBD1	CASTNPGTGTEAFF	TGTGCCAGCACAAATCCCGGGACAGGGACTGAAGCTTTCTTT
TRBV5-1	-	TRBJ2-1	TRBD2	CASSLATSGGYNEQFF	TGCGCCAGCAGCTTGGCCACTAGCGGGGGATACAATGAGCAGTTCTTC
TRBV28	-	TRBJ2-1	-	CASSPQVLRNNEQFF	TGTGCCAGCAGTCCTCAAGTGCTGAGAAACAATGAGCAGTTCTTC
TRBV19	-	TRBJ2-7	-	CASSIPGESRYEQYF	TGTGCCAGTAGTATCCCAGGGGAAAGCCGCTACGAGCAGTACTTC
TRBV7-2	-	TRBJ2-7	TRBD2	CASSFSGGPKWEQYF	TGTGCCAGCAGCTTTAGCGGGGGGCCTAAGTGGGAGCAGTACTTC
TRBV3-1/TRBV3-2	-	TRBJ2-3	TRBD2	CASSQESTSGGTDTQYF	TGTGCCAGCAGCCAAGAATCGACTAGCGGTGGCACAGATACGCAGTATTTT
TRBV5-4	-	TRBJ2-7	TRBD2	CASSLARGGSSYEQYF	TGTGCCAGCAGCTTGGCGAGGGGCGGGAGCTCCTACGAGCAGTACTTC
TRBV5-1	-	TRBJ2-7	TRBD1	CASSSPGQGYEQYF	TGCGCCAGCAGCTCTCCGGGACAGGGCTACGAGCAGTACTTC
TRBV18	-	TRBJ2-4	TRBD2	CASSPVGSGALKNIQYF	TGTGCCAGCTCACCGGTCGGAAGCGGGGCCCTCAAAAACATTCAGTACTTC
TRBV12-5	-	TRBJ2-3	TRBD1	CASGAPTGGTDTQYF	TGTGCTAGTGGTGCTCCTACAGGGGGCACAGATACGCAGTATTTT
TRBV5-5	-	TRBJ1-2	-	CASSLGGLGGDYGYTF	TGTGCCAGCAGCTTGGGGGGCCTAGGAGGGGACTATGGCTACACCTTC
TRBV28	-	TRBJ2-2	TRBD2	CATRSWEGQDPGELFF	TGTGCCACCAGGAGTTGGGAGGGCCAGGACCCCGGGGAGCTGTTTTTT
TRBV5-1	-	TRBJ1-4	-	CASRLMGGSEKLFF	TGCGCCAGCCGCTTGATGGGGGGGAGTGAAAAACTGTTTTTT
TRBV6-5	once	TRBJ2-3	TRBD1	CASSTGGADTQYF	TGTGCCAGCAGTACAGGGGGCGCAGATACGCAGTATTTT
TRBV29-1	-	TRBJ1-5	-	CSVEEGLGQPQHF	TGCAGCGTTGAAGAGGGCCTTGGCCAGCCCCAGCATTTT
TRBV6-5	-	TRBJ2-7	TRBD2	CASSFLAGGEGEQYF	TGTGCCAGCAGTTTCCTAGCGGGAGGGGAGGGCGAGCAGTACTTC
TRBV28	-	TRBJ1-1	-	CASSLFTGGEAFF	TGTGCCAGCAGTTTATTTACAGGCGGTGAAGCTTTCTTT
TRBV28	-	TRBJ1-2	-	CASSFSPESYTF	TGTGCCAGCAGCTTCTCGCCTGAGAGCTACACCTTC
TRBV28	-	TRBJ1-2	TRBD1	CASSSTMDRGSGYTF	TGTGCCAGCAGTTCTACAATGGACAGGGGAAGTGGCTACACCTTC
TRBV29-1	once	TRBJ1-1	-	CSVETTGLNTEAFF	TGCAGCGTTGAAACGACAGGATTGAACACTGAAGCTTTCTTT
TRBV5-8	-	TRBJ1-4	-	CASSLGYSFATNEKLFF	TGTGCCAGCAGCTTGGGATACAGCTTTGCAACTAATGAAAAACTGTTTTTT
TRBV2	few	TRBJ1-5	-	CASSDSGGNQPQHF	TGTGCCAGCAGTGATTCCGGAGGCAATCAGCCCCAGCATTTT
TRBV15	-	TRBJ2-3	-	CATSRDSGSDTQYF	TGTGCCACCAGCAGAGATAGCGGTTCAGATACGCAGTATTTT
TRBV2	-	TRBJ2-7	TRBD2	CASFSDFRTSGNSYEQYF	TGTGCCAGCTTCTCGGACTTTAGGACTAGCGGGAACTCCTACGAGCAGTACTTC
TRBV7-6	once	TRBJ2-1	-	CASSADLYNEQFF	TGTGCCAGCAGCGCCGACTTATACAATGAGCAGTTCTTC
TRBV7-9	-	TRBJ2-7	-	CASSLPGHLDEQYF	TGTGCCAGCAGCTTACCAGGGCATCTCGACGAGCAGTACTTC
TRBV7-2	-	TRBJ1-1	-	CASSPTVNTEAFF	TGTGCCAGCAGCCCTACAGTGAACACTGAAGCTTTCTTT
TRBV19	-	TRBJ2-3	TRBD1	CASSLGTDPSTDTQYF	TGTGCCAGTAGTTTGGGGACAGACCCTAGCACAGATACGCAGTATTTT
TRBV14	once	TRBJ2-2	-	CASSVQNTGELFF	TGTGCCAGCAGCGTTCAGAACACCGGGGAGCTGTTTTTT
TRBV30	-	TRBJ2-7	-	CAWHARGEQYF	TGTGCCTGGCATGCCAGGGGCGAGCAGTACTTC
TRBV5-6	-	TRBJ1-2	-	CASSFPTGRIYGYTF	TGTGCCAGCAGCTTCCCGACAGGACGCATCTATGGCTACACCTTC
TRBV5-8	-	TRBJ2-2	-	CASSGSGTGELFF	TGTGCCAGCAGCGGGTCCGGGACAGGGGAGCTGTTTTTT
TRBV2	few	TRBJ1-5	-	CASRPKGGGSHNQPQHF	TGTGCCAGCAGGCCCAAGGGGGGGGGATCTCACAATCAGCCCCAGCATTTT
TRBV7-2	-	TRBJ2-7	TRBD1	CASSLGLGRGQNEQYF	TGTGCCAGCAGCTTAGGTCTCGGCAGGGGGCAAAACGAGCAGTACTTC
TRBV5-5	-	TRBJ1-5	TRBD1	CASSRTGTGSQPQHF	TGTGCCAGCAGCCGGACCGGGACAGGGTCTCAGCCCCAGCATTTT
TRBV24-1	-	TRBJ1-5	-	CATSLGGSNQPQHF	TGTGCCACATCTCTGGGGGGGAGCAATCAGCCCCAGCATTTT
TRBV29-1	few	TRBJ1-2	TRBD1	CSVQWTGRTGGYTF	TGCAGCGTCCAATGGACAGGGCGGACGGGAGGCTACACCTTC
TRBV7-9	-	TRBJ2-7	TRBD2	CASSLGPTSESSYEQYF	TGTGCCAGCAGCTTAGGCCCCACTAGCGAGAGCTCCTACGAGCAGTACTTC
TRBV6-6	-	TRBJ2-7	TRBD2	CASSYSAGDSYEQYF	TGTGCCAGCAGTTACTCTGCGGGGGATAGCTACGAGCAGTACTTC
TRBV5-5	-	TRBJ2-3	-	CASSSISYNTDTQYF	TGTGCCAGCAGCTCCATCAGTTACAACACAGATACGCAGTATTTT
TRBV6-4	-	TRBJ2-3	-	CASSDLATGTDTQYF	TGTGCCAGCAGTGACTTAGCTACGGGCACAGATACGCAGTATTTT
TRBV7-8	-	TRBJ1-5	-	CASSSPSGGFISNQPQHF	TGTGCCAGCAGCTCCCCCTCCGGGGGATTTATAAGCAATCAGCCCCAGCATTTT
TRBV19	-	TRBJ2-7	TRBD1	CASRTQGGGYEQYF	TGTGCCAGTAGAACACAGGGGGGCGGCTACGAGCAGTACTTC
TRBV6-9	-	TRBJ1-2	-	CASSYPASEDSYGYTF	TGTGCCAGCAGTTATCCAGCTTCAGAGGACAGCTATGGCTACACCTTC